This TCR beta chain was observed in a study of T cell responses to AZD1222 COVID-19 vaccine. Study results and limitations: Repertoire sampling occurred only after the peak T cell response. White British people made up most donors, females outnumbered males, and clonal diversity was possibly underestimated. The study found vaccine-associated CD4 TCRs spanning spike, dominant at 160-218 and 743-854.

Germline V gene lookup returns CDR1 WNHNN and CDR2 SYGVQD (reference sequence). V was pared by 2 bases and J by 0 bases, with 15 bases between. This CDR3 has 17 amino acids. Produced via immunoSEQ multiplex PCR; TCRdb's table is partial and in-frame only. Of roughly 120,000 clones listed, about 90% are singletons. Points on this clone: Its target is not known.

Sequencing was performed on peripheral blood, taken 28 days after the second AZD1222 dose. The sequence was obtained from an adult who received the AZD1222 COVID-19 vaccine. The genes are TRBV10-1 and TRBJ2-3, with TRBD2 as a possible D gene (7 bases). CDR3 sequence (DNA): TGCGCCAGCAGTGAGAGGGAGGGGGACCTTAGCACAGATACGCAGTATTTT. Its translation is CASSEREGDLSTDTQYF.